The 26 T cell receptor beta chains given below trace back to one sample, sequenced in a study of response to subunit inactivated influenza vaccine. From the RT-PCR reads, TCRdb called clonotypes with MiXCR, one entry per CDR3 protein. Among fewer than 650,000 distinct CDR3 sequences listed, 10% to 15% were seen once. The specimen was PBMCs from blood, collected 45 days after vaccination. Receptor source: a man in his fifties or sixties who received an inactivated influenza vaccine.

This clonotype has just a few counts. The gene calls are TRBV5-1 and TRBJ2-7, with 10 bases matching TRBD2. The CDR3 runs 17 residues. V shed 3 bases and J 0 bases; nucleotides not matched to a gene: 9. From germline, CDR1 is SGHRS and CDR2 YFSETQ. The CDR3 coding sequence is TGCGCCAGCAGCTCAGCTAGCGGGAGACCCTTCTCCTACGAGCAGTACTTC. It is translated as CASSSASGRPFSYEQYF.

At least ten counts were recorded for this clonotype. The chain joins TRBV12-3 or TRBV12-4 to TRBJ2-5, with 12 positions matching TRBD1. The CDR3 loop spans 15 amino acids. Unmatched junction bases numbered 10, after V lost 8 bases and J lost 6 bases. DNA for the CDR3: TGTGCCAGCGGGACGTGGCGGGACAGGGGGCAGACCCAGTACTTC. This sequence encodes CASGTWRDRGQTQYF.

This clonotype was recorded a few times. The V and J genes are TRBV10-3 and TRBJ2-5; 7 bases match TRBD2. V was clipped by 3 bases and J by 5 bases; unmatched bases: 6. CDR1 and CDR2 (germline): ENHRY, SYGVKD. The CDR3 sequence is 14 residues long. CDR3 protein: CAISDGGSTETQYF. The CDR3 bases are TGTGCCATCAGTGACGGCGGGAGTACTGAGACCCAGTACTTC.

Ten or more counts support this clonotype. V and J are TRBV4-1 and TRBJ2-3; TRBD2 agrees at 12 bases. V gave up 4 bases and J gave up 4 bases; unmatched junction bases: 6. The CDR3 is made up of 16 amino acids. Germline V gives CDR1 MGHRA, CDR2 YSYEKL. The CDR3 coding sequence is TGCGCCAGCAGCCGGTCTAGCGGGGGGGTATCAGATACGCAGTATTTT. This gives the protein CASSRSSGGVSDTQYF.

This clonotype was detected a few times. The V call is TRBV7-9, the J call TRBJ2-1, with D possibly being TRBD1 (7 bases). The germline V and J ends were trimmed by 11 bases and 9 bases, with 14 bases remaining between them. This CDR3 contains 11 residues. Germline CDR1 SEHNR, CDR2 FQNEAQ (reference sequence). The CDR3 DNA sequence: TGTGCCGGACTACAGGGGCCTGAGCAGTTCTTC. It translates to CAGLQGPEQFF.

This clonotype was recorded a few times. This chain links TRBV5-1 with TRBJ2-2; TRBD1 agrees at 9 bases. Germline assignment: CDR1 SGHRS and CDR2 YFSETQ. The CDR3 spans 16 residues. V shed 5 bases and J 9 bases; nucleotides not matched to a gene: 14. The CDR3 region is CASRPPGQGIYRELFF. The CDR3 DNA reads as TGCGCCAGCAGACCTCCGGGACAGGGAATTTACAGGGAGCTGTTTTTT.

The chain carries TRBV6-5 and TRBJ2-3; TRBD2 matches 7 bases. Germline assignment: CDR1 MNHEY and CDR2 SVGAGI. V lost 0 bases to trimming and J lost 2 bases; unmatched junction nucleotides: 5. The CDR3 spans 16 residues. This chain's CDR3 is CASSYSPGGDTDTQYF. Written as DNA, the CDR3 is TGTGCCAGCAGTTACTCACCGGGGGGAGACACAGATACGCAGTATTTT.

The rearrangement uses TRBV20-1 and TRBJ2-7; TRBD2 agrees at 13 bases. This CDR3 spans 14 amino acids. V lost 8 bases and J lost 5; bases outside the gene matches: 9. CDR1 is DFQATT, CDR2 SNEGSKA, per germline (reference sequence). The CDR3 DNA sequence: TGCAGTCCCGGACTAGCGGGGGCGGGGGACGAGCAGTACTTC. It translates to CSPGLAGAGDEQYF.

This clonotype was seen a few times. The chain has TRBV10-3 and TRBJ2-7, with TRBD2 matching 9 bases. Per the germline V gene, CDR1 is ENHRY and CDR2 is SYGVKD. V shed 0 bases, J shed 4 bases, and the junction held 4 bases outside the gene matches. The CDR3 extends over 15 amino acids. CDR3 bases: TGTGCCATCAGTGAGTCTAATAGCGGGAGTTACGAGCAGTACTTC. This translates into CAISESNSGSYEQYF.

Ten or more counts support this clonotype. The V gene is TRBV12-3 or TRBV12-4, the J gene TRBJ2-7; 10 nucleotides match TRBD2. The trim removed 6 bases at V and 3 bases at J, leaving 5 bases unmatched. The CDR3 spans 14 residues. The CDR3: CASSAASGSYEQYF. CDR3 coding DNA: TGTGCCAGCAGCGCGGCTAGCGGGAGCTACGAGCAGTACTTC.

In its sample, this clonotype was seen a few times. V usage is TRBV7-6 and J usage is TRBJ2-7; D perhaps matches TRBD2 (6 bases). Trimming removed 0 bases from V and 5 bases from J, with 11 bases in between. The V gene's germline CDR1 is SGHVS and CDR2 FNYEAQ. The CDR3 length is 14 residues. CDR3 region: CASSLAEGSHEQYF. The CDR3, as DNA: TGTGCCAGCAGCTTAGCGGAGGGGTCCCACGAGCAGTACTTC. Combining the CDR3 with reference TRBV7-6 and TRBJ2-7 gives the whole variable domain GAGVSQSPRYKVTKRGQDVALRCDPISGHVSLYWYRQALGQGPEFLTYFNYEAQQDKSGLPNDRFSAERPEGSISTLTIQRTEQRDSAMYRCASSLAEGSHEQYFGPGTRLTVT.

There are a few counts of this clonotype. The chain carries TRBV15 and TRBJ2-7, with a possible D match to TRBD2 (6 bases). The CDR3 runs to 15 residues. V lost 0 bases and J 2 bases, leaving 11 bases between the germline ends. Per germline, CDR1 LNHNV and CDR2 YYDKDF (reference sequence). The chain's CDR3 is CATSRDPGDTYEQYF. The CDR3 nucleotides are TGTGCCACCAGCAGAGATCCGGGGGATACCTACGAGCAGTACTTC.

The chain uses TRBV7-2 and TRBJ1-1, with D maybe TRBD1 (5 bases). The ends were cut back, 5 bases at V and 1 base at J, with 11 bases in the middle. The length of the CDR3 is 14 residues. Germline V gene data show CDR1 as SGHTA and CDR2 as FQGNSA. The CDR3 is CASSRSGTNTEAFF. The CDR3 bases are TGTGCCAGCAGCCGATCGGGGACGAACACTGAAGCTTTCTTT.

The chain joins TRBV5-1 to TRBJ2-5; D gene unclear. Germline V lookup: CDR1 SGHRS, CDR2 YFSETQ. V was cut by 0 bases and J by 5 bases, with 8 bases left in between. The CDR3 covers 13 residues. CDR3 in amino acids: CASSLGLVETQYF. CDR3 coding DNA: TGCGCCAGCAGCTTGGGGCTCGTGGAGACCCAGTACTTC.

A single count supports this clonotype. This chain connects TRBV28 to TRBJ1-1; TRBD1 is a possible D gene (6 bases). V lost 2 bases to trimming and J lost 1 base, with 14 bases between them. This CDR3 contains 16 residues. The germline gives CDR1 MDHEN, CDR2 SYDVKM. The CDR3, as DNA: TGTGCCAGCAGTTTAGGGATGGGCAGGGGGAACACTGAAGCTTTCTTT. Translated: CASSLGMGRGNTEAFF. Together with reference TRBV28 and TRBJ1-1, the CDR3 gives the full variable domain: DVKVTQSSRYLVKRTGEKVFLECVQDMDHENMFWYRQDPGLGLRLIYFSYDVKMKEKGDIPEGYSVSREKKERFSLILESASTNQTSMYLCASSLGMGRGNTEAFFGQGTRLTVV.

This clonotype was seen only a few times. Here the CDR3 reads CASSLWDRENTGELFF. In nucleotides, the CDR3 is TGTGCCAGCAGCTTATGGGACAGGGAGAACACCGGGGAGCTGTTTTTT. The chain links TRBV7-6 to TRBJ2-2; 9 bases are shared with TRBD1. The germline gives CDR1 SGHVS, CDR2 FNYEAQ. V was clipped by 2 bases and J by 1 base; unmatched bases: 2. The CDR3 contains 16 residues.

This rearrangement joins TRBV2 to TRBJ2-7; D ambiguous. The ends were cut back, 0 bases at V and 1 base at J, with 10 bases in the middle. Germline-derived CDR1 and CDR2 are SNHLY and FYNNEI. This CDR3 is 15 amino acids long. CDR3 DNA: TGTGCCAGCAGTGAAGCGGCAGGTGGTTCCTACGAGCAGTACTTC. Translation gives CASSEAAGGSYEQYF. The full variable domain, completed using reference TRBV2 and TRBJ2-7, is EPEVTQTPSHQVTQMGQEVILRCVPISNHLYFYWYRQILGQKVEFLVSFYNNEISEKSEIFDDQFSVERPDGSNFTLKIRSTKLEDSAMYFCASSEAAGGSYEQYFGPGTRLTVT.

The chain joins TRBV27 to TRBJ1-2; D unclear. This CDR3 is built from 14 residues. The V end was cut by 4 bases, the J end by 4 bases, with 13 bases between. In germline, CDR1 is MNHEY, CDR2 SMNVEV (reference sequence). The chain's CDR3 is CASSSGSRGYGYTF. In nucleotides, the CDR3 is TGTGCCAGCAGTTCCGGGAGTCGGGGCTATGGCTACACCTTC.

This clonotype was seen only a few times. This sequence joins TRBV5-1 and TRBJ1-6; no clear D. Germline V lookup: CDR1 SGHRS, CDR2 YFSETQ. V gave up 7 bases and J gave up 9 bases, with 14 bases separating them. The CDR3 contains 13 residues. Here the CDR3 DNA reads TGCGCCAGCGGGAAAGGGCTGCGTTCACCCCTCCACTTT. Translated: CASGKGLRSPLHF. The whole variable domain, filled in from reference TRBV5-1 and TRBJ1-6, reads KAGVTQTPRYLIKTRGQQVTLSCSPISGHRSVSWYQQTPGQGLQFLFEYFSETQRNKGNFPGRFSGRQFSNSRSEMNVSTLELGDSALYLCASGKGLRSPLHFGNGTRLTVT.

The rearrangement links TRBV5-6 to TRBJ2-3; D unclear. From germline, CDR1 is SGHDT and CDR2 YYEEEE. This CDR3 is built from 17 residues. Trimming left V 0 bases short and J 0 bases short, with 14 bases between. CDR3 in DNA: TGTGCCAGCAGCTTGGCCGCGGCACCCATGAGCACAGATACGCAGTATTTT. Its translation: CASSLAAAPMSTDTQYF.

The gene calls are TRBV9 and TRBJ1-2; TRBD1 might be the D (5 bases). Germline V gene lookup returns CDR1 SGDLS and CDR2 YYNGEE. The CDR3 covers 14 residues. V was cut by 6 bases and J by 3 bases, with 15 bases left in between. The CDR3: CASTRRGYDYGYTF. As DNA, the CDR3 is TGTGCCAGCACCCGACGGGGGTACGACTATGGCTACACCTTC.

This chain joins TRBV27 and TRBJ2-7, with D unresolved. CDR1 and CDR2 from the germline V gene are MNHEY and SMNVEV (reference sequence). Trimming took off 5 bases at V and 0 bases at J, with 20 bases between the two ends. The CDR3 totals 17 residues. CDR3 region: CASSPYIPRTSSYEQYF. The CDR3 region has the DNA TGTGCCAGCAGTCCCTATATCCCCAGGACGAGCTCCTACGAGCAGTACTTC.

This clonotype was counted between two and nine times. The chain recombines TRBV11-2 with TRBJ2-1, with 8 bases that match TRBD2. The J segment lost 2 bases and the V segment lost 5 bases, leaving 5 bases of the junction unmatched. The CDR3 totals 15 residues. Per the germline V gene, CDR1 is SGHAT and CDR2 is FQNNGV. CDR3 in amino acids: CASSITGGPYNEQFF. For the CDR3, the DNA is TGTGCCAGCAGCATAACGGGAGGGCCCTACAATGAGCAGTTCTTC. Looking up the rest from reference TRBV11-2 and TRBJ2-1 gives the full variable domain: EAGVAQSPRYKIIEKRQSVAFWCNPISGHATLYWYQQILGQGPKLLIQFQNNGVVDDSQLPKDRFSAERLKGVDSTLKIQPAKLEDSAVYLCASSITGGPYNEQFFGPGTRLTVL.

The sample holds a few counts of this clonotype. CDR3 DNA sequence: TGTGCCAGCAGCTCAGTGGTCGGGACTAGCGGGAGGGTCGGCTACAATGAGCAGTTCTTC. Translating gives CASSSVVGTSGRVGYNEQFF. The chain joins TRBV12-3 or TRBV12-4 to TRBJ2-1; TRBD2 matches 16 bases. This CDR3 comprises 20 residues. V trimming: 6 bases; J trimming: 3 bases; junction bases outside the gene matches: 14.

V and J are TRBV19 and TRBJ2-4, with a weak D call TRBD2 (5 bases). Germline-derived CDR1 and CDR2 are LNHDA and SQIVND (reference sequence). CDR3 length equals 16 residues. Trimming stripped 3 bases from V and 0 bases from J, with 12 bases between. The CDR3 loop reads CASSISEGLAKNIQYF. The DNA of the CDR3 is TGTGCCAGTAGTATCTCCGAGGGTCTAGCCAAAAACATTCAGTACTTC.

The chain is built from TRBV10-3 and TRBJ2-1; 7 nucleotides agree with TRBD1. Germline V gene data show CDR1 as ENHRY and CDR2 as SYGVKD. The J segment lost 4 bases and the V segment lost 2 bases, leaving 2 bases of the junction unmatched. The CDR3 consists of 14 residues. Written as DNA, the CDR3 is TGTGCCATCAGTGAGGCAGGGGGTTACAATGAGCAGTTCTTC. It encodes CAISEAGGYNEQFF.